A single sample gave rise to the 3 T cell receptor beta chains below, sequenced in a study of T cell responses to AZD1222 COVID-19 vaccine. Assay: immunoSEQ multiplex PCR; the TCRdb copy retains only in-frame clones and omits some. The data show tens of thousands of clones, 85% to 90% seen once. The source was peripheral blood, collected on day 0 of AZD1222 vaccination. These receptors all stem from an adult in good health.

This clone was seen once. V is TRBV4-3 and J is TRBJ2-1, with 9 bases identical to TRBD1. Trimming at V came to 0 bases and at J to 4 bases, leaving 4 bases not matched to a gene. Germline V gene sequence: CDR1 LGHNA, CDR2 YSLEER. CDR3 length: 16 amino acids. The CDR3 sequence: CASSQEGTGSYNEQFF. DNA of the CDR3: TGCGCCAGCAGCCAAGAAGGGACAGGGAGTTACAATGAGCAGTTCTTC.

The chain links TRBV5-1 to TRBJ1-1, with TRBD1 as a possible D gene (5 bases). The V and J ends lost 1 base and 2 bases respectively, with 9 bases between them. Germline CDR1 reads SGHRS; CDR2 reads YFSETQ. The CDR3 is 14 residues long. CDR3 residues: CASSLIGGNTEAFF. The DNA of the CDR3 is TGCGCCAGCAGCTTGATCGGGGGAAACACTGAAGCTTTCTTT. The whole variable domain, remainder taken from reference TRBV5-1 and TRBJ1-1, is KAGVTQTPRYLIKTRGQQVTLSCSPISGHRSVSWYQQTPGQGLQFLFEYFSETQRNKGNFPGRFSGRQFSNSRSEMNVSTLELGDSALYLCASSLIGGNTEAFFGQGTRLTVV.

This chain connects TRBV9 to TRBJ2-4, with TRBD2 identical over 7 bases. CDR1 is SGDLS and CDR2 is YYNGEE in the germline V gene. V lost 3 bases and J lost 9; bases outside the gene matches: 9. CDR3 length: 14 residues. CDR3 amino acids: CASSARDYSGIQYF. CDR3 in DNA: TGTGCCAGCAGCGCCCGGGACTACTCTGGCATTCAGTACTTC.